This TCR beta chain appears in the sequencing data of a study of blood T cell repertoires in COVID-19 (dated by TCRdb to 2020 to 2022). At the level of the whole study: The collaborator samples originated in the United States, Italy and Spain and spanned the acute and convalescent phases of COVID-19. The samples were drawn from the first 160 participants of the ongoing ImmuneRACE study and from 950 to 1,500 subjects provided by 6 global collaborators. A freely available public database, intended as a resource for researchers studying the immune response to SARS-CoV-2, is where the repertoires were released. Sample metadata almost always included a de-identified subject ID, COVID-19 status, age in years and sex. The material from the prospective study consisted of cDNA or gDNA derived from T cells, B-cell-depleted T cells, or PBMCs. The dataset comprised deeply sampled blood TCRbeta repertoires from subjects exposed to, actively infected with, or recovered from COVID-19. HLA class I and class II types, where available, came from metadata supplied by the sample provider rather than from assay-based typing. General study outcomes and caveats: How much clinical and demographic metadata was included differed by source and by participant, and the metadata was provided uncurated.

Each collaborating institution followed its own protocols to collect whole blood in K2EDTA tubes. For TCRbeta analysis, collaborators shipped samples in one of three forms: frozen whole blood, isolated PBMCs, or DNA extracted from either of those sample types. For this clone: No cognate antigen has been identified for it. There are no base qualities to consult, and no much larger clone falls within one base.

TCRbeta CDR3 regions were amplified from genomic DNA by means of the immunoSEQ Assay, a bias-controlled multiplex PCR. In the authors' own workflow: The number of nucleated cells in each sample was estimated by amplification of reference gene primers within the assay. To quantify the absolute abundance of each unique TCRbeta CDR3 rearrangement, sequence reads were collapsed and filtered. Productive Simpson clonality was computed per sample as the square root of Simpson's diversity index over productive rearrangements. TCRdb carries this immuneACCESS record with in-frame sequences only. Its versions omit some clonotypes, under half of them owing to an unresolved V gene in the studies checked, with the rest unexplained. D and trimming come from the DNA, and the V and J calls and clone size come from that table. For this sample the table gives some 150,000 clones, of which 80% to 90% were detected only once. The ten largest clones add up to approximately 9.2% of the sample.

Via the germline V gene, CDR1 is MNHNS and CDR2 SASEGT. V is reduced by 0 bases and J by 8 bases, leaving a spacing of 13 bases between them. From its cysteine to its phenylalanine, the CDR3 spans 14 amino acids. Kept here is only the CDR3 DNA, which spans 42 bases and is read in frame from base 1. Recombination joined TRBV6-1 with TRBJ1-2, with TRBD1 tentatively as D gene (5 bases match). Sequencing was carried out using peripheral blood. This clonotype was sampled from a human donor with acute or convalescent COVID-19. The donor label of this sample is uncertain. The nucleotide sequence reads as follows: TGTGCCAGCAGTGAAGCGGGGCGGTCAGGCGGCTACACCTTC. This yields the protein CASSEAGRSGGYTF.